Sequencing of this TCR beta chain was carried out in a study of cytomegalovirus exposure and HLA in healthy donors. Study context: From about 180 million T cells, an earlier analysis saw approximately 120 million unique TCR beta sequences.

It was with 60 Vbeta and 13 Jbeta primers that the PCR ran. Assay used: immunoSEQ multiplex PCR; TCRdb lists only in-frame clones, some missing. The sample carries about 160,000 clones, 78% recorded once. General observations from the study: In all likelihood, a cluster of highly shared sequence variants was a sequencing artifact. TCR beta sequences numbering 15,000 to 20,000 were associated with HLA alleles at 0.05 false discovery rate in a later analysis.

As concerns this clone: No antigen is known for it.

V was clipped by 7 bases and J by 4 bases; unmatched bases: 10. CDR1 and CDR2 (germline): SGHNT, YYREEE (reference sequence). The CDR3 runs to 14 residues. The gene calls are TRBV5-4 and TRBJ1-1; 7 bases align to TRBD1. The TCR sequence derives from a male donor in good health and CMV-seronegative. The material sequenced was PBMCs. CDR3: CASLVEGAATEAFF. The DNA of the CDR3 is TGTGCCAGCTTGGTGGAGGGGGCCGCCACTGAAGCTTTCTTT.